The sequence of this T cell receptor beta chain was determined in a study of blood T cell repertoires in COVID-19. Across the study: Material from acute and convalescent COVID-19 was sourced from the United States, Italy and Spain.

V was clipped by 4 bases and J by 6 bases; unmatched bases: 9. The CDR3 is 17 residues long. In germline, CDR1 is SGHRS, CDR2 YFSETQ. Assay: immunoSEQ multiplex PCR; the TCRdb copy retains only in-frame clones and omits some. The profile shows roughly 74,000 clones, roughly four fifths of them singletons. The source of this sequence is a man aged 70 or older with acute or convalescent COVID-19. The chain carries TRBV5-1 and TRBJ2-3, with 15 bases that match TRBD2. The sample consisted of peripheral blood. Here the CDR3 DNA reads TGCGCCAGCAGCGACCCCGGGACTAGCGGGGGGACCGATACGCAGTATTTT. This codes for CASSDPGTSGGTDTQYF.